Each of the 29 T cell receptor beta chains below was sequenced from the same sample in a study of T-cell memory formation after mild COVID-19. TCRdb itself ran the 5' RACE reads through MiXCR, one entry per CDR3 protein. The sample comprises 300,000 to 400,000 distinct CDR3 sequences, over 13% of which are singletons, and roughly a fifth rests with the top ten. The specimen sequenced was PBMCs or a T cell subset sorted from them (not recorded which). Source of these receptors: a man aged 18 to 30 who had mild COVID-19 (a few samples of this study predate the infection). Cell type and time point are not known.

There are many counts of this clonotype. The rearrangement links TRBV5-1 to TRBJ2-3; D might be TRBD1 (6 bases). Germline V gene sequence: CDR1 SGHRS, CDR2 YFSETQ. The CDR3 loop spans 13 amino acids. Trimming cost V 9 bases and J 3 bases, with 14 bases left between them. The CDR3 DNA sequence: TGCGCCACCGCGGCCCAGGGGACAGATACGCAGTATTTT. This encodes CATAAQGTDTQYF. Combining the CDR3 with reference TRBV5-1 and TRBJ2-3 gives the whole variable domain KAGVTQTPRYLIKTRGQQVTLSCSPISGHRSVSWYQQTPGQGLQFLFEYFSETQRNKGNFPGRFSGRQFSNSRSEMNVSTLELGDSALYLCATAAQGTDTQYFGPGTRLTVL.

In this sample, this clonotype turned up many times. This chain links TRBV7-9 with TRBJ1-1; D gene uncertain. The CDR3 has 12 residues. CDR1 and CDR2 from the germline V gene are SEHNR and FQNEAQ (reference sequence). V was pared by 7 bases and J by 1 base, with 7 bases between. In DNA, the CDR3 is TGTGCCAGCATCGGCAGGAACACTGAAGCTTTCTTT. Translating gives CASIGRNTEAFF.

This sequence joins TRBV15 and TRBJ2-5; D is possibly TRBD1 or TRBD2 (5 bases each). V was cut by 5 bases and J by 4 bases, with 23 bases left in between. CDR3 size: 17 residues. Germline V gives CDR1 LNHNV, CDR2 YYDKDF (reference sequence). CDR3 protein: CATSVDSPRGLPETQYF. DNA of the CDR3: TGTGCCACCAGCGTAGACAGCCCCAGAGGGTTACCAGAGACCCAGTACTTC.

A few counts support this clonotype. The chain employs TRBV7-2 and TRBJ2-7, with TRBD1 matching 9 bases. This CDR3 is built from 17 residues. Germline loops: CDR1 SGHTA, CDR2 FQGNSA. V trimming: 4 bases; J trimming: 3 bases; junction bases outside the gene matches: 13. The CDR3 DNA is TGTGCCAGCAGCTCCCGACCCCTCGGGACAGGGATCTACGAGCAGTACGTC. The encoded protein is CASSSRPLGTGIYEQYV.

This clonotype was observed a few times. The rearrangement joins TRBV7-8 to TRBJ2-7, with 7 bases identical to TRBD2. Unmatched junction bases numbered 10, after V lost 5 bases and J lost 6 bases. Germline loops: CDR1 SGHVS, CDR2 FQNEAQ. This CDR3 has 14 residues. The CDR3 here is CASSLSGRAREQYF. CDR3 sequence (DNA): TGTGCCAGCAGCCTTAGCGGGCGGGCACGCGAGCAGTACTTC.

This clonotype occurred many times. The chain has TRBV7-9 and TRBJ1-2, with TRBD1 as a possible D gene (6 bases). V lost 5 bases and J lost 8, with 18 bases in between. The germline gives CDR1 SEHNR, CDR2 FQNEAQ (reference sequence). This CDR3 comprises 14 residues. The CDR3, as DNA: TGTGCCAGCAGCCCGACTTCAGGGGCACAAGGCTACACCTTC. Amino acids: CASSPTSGAQGYTF.

This chain connects TRBV20-1 to TRBJ2-5, with D perhaps matching TRBD1 or TRBD2 (5 bases each). V gave up 6 bases and J gave up 4 bases, with 15 bases separating them. This CDR3 spans 13 amino acids. Germline-derived CDR1 and CDR2 are DFQATT and SNEGSKA (reference sequence). The CDR3 DNA is TGCAGTGCCCCGTACGAGGGGTCAGAGACCCAGTACTTC. It is translated as CSAPYEGSETQYF.

This chain links TRBV20-1 with TRBJ2-7; 13 bases line up with TRBD2. Germline lookup yields CDR1 DFQATT and CDR2 SNEGSKA (reference sequence). J was trimmed by 2 bases and V by 0 bases; bases with no gene match: 1. The CDR3 loop spans 15 amino acids. The CDR3 DNA reads as TGCAGTGCTAGAGAGACTAGCGGGGGGACCTACGAGCAGTACGTC. Protein: CSARETSGGTYEQYV.

This clonotype has a handful of counts. The V and J genes are TRBV6-5 and TRBJ1-1; D is uncertain. The germline CDR1 and CDR2 sequences are MNHEY and SVGAGI. CDR3 length equals 14 residues. The germline V and J ends were trimmed by 7 bases and 1 base, with 13 bases remaining between them. The CDR3 region has the DNA TGTGCCAGCATCCGGCCGGGGAGGAACACTGAAGCTTTCTTT. Its translation is CASIRPGRNTEAFF.

There are many counts of this clonotype. The CDR3 nucleotides read TGTGCCAGCAGCCTGGGGGCAGGGGGGCTCCAAGAGACCCAGTACTTC. This translates into CASSLGAGGLQETQYF. The rearrangement uses TRBV7-9 and TRBJ2-5, with a tentative D call TRBD1 (7 bases). The V gene lost 5 bases and the J gene lost 1 base, with 17 bases spanning the gap. CDR1 is SEHNR, CDR2 FQNEAQ, per germline (reference sequence). The CDR3 length is 16 residues. Variable domain in full (rest from reference TRBV7-9 and TRBJ2-5): DTGVSQNPRHKITKRGQNVTFRCDPISEHNRLYWYRQTLGQGPEFLTYFQNEAQLEKSRLLSDRFSAERPKGSFSTLEIQRTEQGDSAMYLCASSLGAGGLQETQYFGPGTRLLVL.

This clonotype was seen a handful of times. The chain recombines TRBV7-2 with TRBJ2-3, with 15 positions matching TRBD2. CDR1 and CDR2 (germline): SGHTA, FQGNSA. The CDR3 is 16 amino acids. Trimming cost V 7 bases and J 6 bases; bases outside gene matches: 8. The CDR3 sequence is CASKWTSGGALDTQYF. CDR3 nucleotide sequence: TGTGCCAGCAAATGGACTAGCGGGGGGGCCTTGGATACGCAGTATTTT. The entire variable domain, with the rest obtained from reference TRBV7-2 and TRBJ2-3, is as follows: GAGVSQSPSNKVTEKGKDVELRCDPISGHTALYWYRQSLGQGLEFLIYFQGNSAPDKSGLPSDRFSAERTGGSVSTLTIQRTQQEDSAVYLCASKWTSGGALDTQYFGPGTRLTVL.

This chain uses TRBV20-1 with TRBJ1-5; D unclear. CDR3 length: 16 residues. Trimming shortened V by 3 bases and J by 2 bases, and 17 bases separated the two germline ends. Per germline, CDR1 DFQATT and CDR2 SNEGSKA (reference sequence). The CDR3: CSARRALGYGNQPQHF. DNA of the CDR3: TGCAGTGCTAGGAGGGCTTTGGGATATGGCAATCAGCCCCAGCATTTT.

This clonotype was detected a few times. This chain connects TRBV6-6 to TRBJ1-2; D not certain. V gave up 4 bases and J gave up 7 bases, with 7 bases separating them. Germline V CDR1 and CDR2: MNHNY, SVGAGI (reference sequence). This CDR3 is built from 11 residues. The DNA for the CDR3 is TGTGCCAGCAGTTCCTCTGGTGGCTACACCTTC. This gives the protein CASSSSGGYTF.

There are many counts of this clonotype. The rearrangement uses TRBV7-2 and TRBJ2-2; 9 nucleotides agree with TRBD2. This CDR3 spans 16 amino acids. Germline-derived CDR1 and CDR2 are SGHTA and FQGNSA. The V segment lost 5 bases and the J segment 5 bases; nucleotides outside the gene matches: 9. Written as DNA, the CDR3 is TGTGCCAGCAGCCCCCGCGCTAGCGGGGTTACCGGGGAGCTGTTTTTT. Protein sequence: CASSPRASGVTGELFF.

V gene TRBV10-2 combines with J gene TRBJ1-1; 8 nucleotides align to TRBD1. Germline CDR1 WSHSY, CDR2 SAAADI. The CDR3 length is 16 residues. V lost 4 bases and J lost 2; bases outside the gene matches: 9. Written as DNA, the CDR3 is TGCGCCAGCAGTGGGTTGTGGACAGGGCGAAACACTGAAGCTTTCTTT. As protein: CASSGLWTGRNTEAFF.

This clonotype was seen ten or more times. The V gene is TRBV6-5, the J gene TRBJ2-7; no clear D. CDR1 and CDR2 (germline): MNHEY, SVGAGI. Trimming took 4 bases from V and 6 from J, leaving 13 bases between them. The CDR3 runs 13 residues. CDR3 amino acids: CASSSFPRSEQYV. The CDR3 bases are TGTGCCAGCAGTTCCTTTCCCCGCAGCGAGCAGTACGTC.

CDR3 loop: CATSSVRGGSGYEQYF. The CDR3 DNA sequence: TGTGCCACCAGCAGTGTTCGGGGGGGTTCTGGCTACGAGCAGTACTTC. The chain joins TRBV15 to TRBJ2-7; 8 bases map to TRBD2. The CDR3 covers 16 residues. Trimming took 3 bases from V and 3 from J; bases not matched to a gene: 10. Germline assignment: CDR1 LNHNV and CDR2 YYDKDF (reference sequence).

This clonotype was counted a few times. In DNA, the CDR3 is TGTGCCAGCAGTTCGTCTTTACCTAGCACAGATACGCAGTATTTT. Its translation: CASSSSLPSTDTQYF. V gene TRBV12-3 or TRBV12-4 combines with J gene TRBJ2-3, with D uncertain. Trimming cost V 4 bases and J 0 bases, with 11 bases left between them. CDR3 length: 15 amino acids.

CDR3 sequence reads: CSARGQGTSPLHF. CDR3 nucleotide sequence: TGCAGTGCTCGCGGACAGGGAACTTCACCCCTCCACTTT. The chain joins TRBV20-1 to TRBJ1-6; TRBD1 matches 8 bases. CDR1 is DFQATT and CDR2 is SNEGSKA in the germline V gene (reference sequence). The ends lost 5 bases at V and 9 bases at J; junction bases unmatched: 6. The CDR3 sequence is 13 residues long.

The CDR3 DNA reads TGTGCCAGCAGCTTACTGGGGACCACCGGGGAGCTGTTTTTT. Protein sequence: CASSLLGTTGELFF. This chain uses TRBV7-2 with TRBJ2-2; the D gene could be TRBD1 or TRBD2 (5 bases each). Germline V CDR1 and CDR2: SGHTA, FQGNSA. The CDR3 has 14 amino acids. Trimming shortened V by 2 bases and J by 4 bases, and 8 bases separated the two germline ends.

This clonotype was recorded a few times. J is TRBJ2-5 and V is TRBV20-1; no clear D gene. This CDR3 has 14 amino acids. Germline CDR1 reads DFQATT; CDR2 reads SNEGSKA (reference sequence). Trimming pared 5 bases from V and 4 bases from J, leaving 17 bases between. The CDR3 here is CSAPPPIQPETQYF. The CDR3 DNA reads TGCAGTGCTCCCCCCCCGATACAACCAGAGACCCAGTACTTC.

The V call is TRBV5-1, the J call TRBJ2-3, with 7 bases that match TRBD2. V was clipped by 3 bases and J by 2 bases; unmatched bases: 9. Germline V gene sequence: CDR1 SGHRS, CDR2 YFSETQ. The CDR3 is made up of 16 amino acids. The CDR3 region has the DNA TGCGCCAGCAGCTCCACTGAGCGGGGACCCACAGATACGCAGTATTTT. It encodes CASSSTERGPTDTQYF.

This clonotype was found once. This chain connects TRBV29-1 to TRBJ1-2; D is unresolved. V lost 3 bases, J lost 7 bases, and 15 bases lay in between. The length of the CDR3 is 13 residues. CDR1 SQVTM and CDR2 ANQGSEA come from the germline V gene. CDR3 DNA sequence: TGCAGCGTTGATCTGGGGTCCAAGAGTGGCTACACCTTC. As protein: CSVDLGSKSGYTF.

CDR3 sequence: CASSTRSANYGYTF. The CDR3 DNA sequence: TGTGCCAGCAGTACCCGATCAGCTAACTATGGCTACACCTTC. The chain combines TRBV27 with TRBJ1-2; D is unresolved. Trimming cost V 5 bases and J 0 bases, with 10 bases left between them. CDR3 length: 14 residues. The germline gives CDR1 MNHEY, CDR2 SMNVEV (reference sequence).

In this sample, this clonotype turned up many times. The gene calls are TRBV4-3 and TRBJ1-5; D not resolved. Trimming removed 1 base at V and 7 bases at J, with 8 bases between. CDR3 length equals 13 residues. In germline, CDR1 is LGHNA, CDR2 YSLEER. The CDR3, as DNA: TGCGCCAGCAGCCAAGGCAGCGCCCAGCCCCAGCATTTT. Its translation is CASSQGSAQPQHF.

The rearrangement links TRBV9 to TRBJ2-7; 11 positions match TRBD1. V was clipped by 4 bases and J by 5 bases; unmatched bases: 5. This CDR3 spans 14 amino acids. Germline-derived CDR1 and CDR2 are SGDLS and YYNGEE. The CDR3 loop reads CASSPGQGGNEQYF. The CDR3 DNA sequence: TGTGCCAGCAGCCCGGGACAGGGGGGCAACGAGCAGTACTTC.

This clonotype was counted at least ten times. The rearrangement uses TRBV5-1 and TRBJ2-5; D gene uncertain. The CDR3 runs 15 residues. V lost 0 bases, J lost 5 bases, and 14 bases lay in between. Germline loops: CDR1 SGHRS, CDR2 YFSETQ. The CDR3 region is CASSLAVLSDETQYF. DNA of the CDR3: TGCGCCAGCAGCTTGGCCGTATTAAGCGATGAGACCCAGTACTTC.

This clonotype was observed a few times. The chain joins TRBV12-3 or TRBV12-4 to TRBJ2-5, with a tentative D call TRBD2 (5 bases). The V gene lost 6 bases and the J gene lost 7 bases, with 12 bases spanning the gap. The CDR3 sequence is 12 residues long. The CDR3 sequence is CASSPTEGTQYF. CDR3 in DNA: TGTGCCAGCAGCCCCACAGAGGGGACCCAGTACTTC.

This clonotype was observed a few times. The rearrangement links TRBV6-4 to TRBJ2-6, with TRBD2 matching 9 bases. Per germline, CDR1 MRHNA and CDR2 SNTAGT. The length of the CDR3 is 16 residues. Trimming at V came to 3 bases and at J to 0 bases, leaving 0 bases not matched to a gene. The chain's CDR3 is CASSERGGSGANVLTF. DNA of the CDR3: TGTGCCAGCAGTGAGCGGGGGGGCTCTGGGGCCAACGTCCTGACTTTC.